The 32 T cell receptor beta chains given below trace back to one sample, sequenced in a study of monozygotic twins with inflammatory bowel disease. TCRdb re-called the 5' RACE reads; every CDR3 protein appears as one record, without DNA. Listed are 85,000 to 110,000 distinct CDR3 sequences; roughly 1.9% falls within the top ten. The sequenced sample consisted of blood. The origin of the receptors is a human donor with ulcerative colitis or Crohn's disease, or a healthy co-twin of an affected twin (not recorded which).

The chain's CDR3 is CSAPLFGGKSTDTQYF. This chain connects TRBV20-1 to TRBJ2-3; TCRdb gives TRBD1 as the D gene, but with no DNA this cannot be confirmed. Germline CDR1 reads DFQATT; CDR2 reads SNEGSKA (reference sequence). The length of the CDR3 is 16 residues.

CDR3 in amino acids: CASSLTVTGCEAFF. The rearrangement uses TRBV5-1 and TRBJ1-1; there is no DNA to check the TCRdb D call of TRBD1. The CDR3 loop spans 14 amino acids. Germline CDR1 SGHRS, CDR2 YFSETQ.

The rearrangement links TRBV11-2 to TRBJ2-3; the D gene TCRdb calls, TRBD2, cannot be checked with no DNA. The germline V gene has CDR1 SGHAT and CDR2 FQNNGV. This CDR3 is built from 18 residues. The CDR3 region is CASSYTSGGGGSTDTQYF. The variable domain in full, completed from reference TRBV11-2 and TRBJ2-3, reads EAGVAQSPRYKIIEKRQSVAFWCNPISGHATLYWYQQILGQGPKLLIQFQNNGVVDDSQLPKDRFSAERLKGVDSTLKIQPAKLEDSAVYLCASSYTSGGGGSTDTQYFGPGTRLTVL.

The chain carries TRBV5-1 and TRBJ2-3; the TRBD2 assignment by TCRdb is unverifiable without DNA. Looked up from germline, CDR1 is SGHRS and CDR2 is YFSETQ. This CDR3 is built from 15 residues. The CDR3: CASRSTSGPTDTQYF.

J is TRBJ2-6 and V is TRBV5-1; the TRBD2 assignment by TCRdb is unverifiable without DNA. CDR3 length: 21 amino acids. Germline V gene data show CDR1 as SGHRS and CDR2 as YFSETQ. The CDR3 sequence: CASRPSPGLAGVFAGANVLTF.

The rearrangement uses TRBV6-5 and TRBJ2-1; the D gene TCRdb calls, TRBD1, cannot be checked with no DNA. The germline V gene encodes CDR1 MNHEY and CDR2 SVGAGI. The CDR3 has 16 amino acids. This CDR3 reads CASSYLVLGGPNEQFF.

This chain joins TRBV7-2 and TRBJ1-5. CDR1 is SGHTA, CDR2 FQGNSA, per germline. The CDR3 is made up of 13 amino acids. The CDR3: CASSSPSNQPQHF.

CDR3 protein: CASSPLPRGQKNTGELFF. V gene TRBV18 combines with J gene TRBJ2-2; TCRdb outputs TRBD1, but without DNA this stays unchecked. Germline CDR1 reads KGHSH; CDR2 reads LQKENI. The CDR3 runs to 18 residues.

The chain recombines TRBV20-1 with TRBJ1-5; the D call from TCRdb, TRBD1, cannot be confirmed without DNA. The CDR3 has 16 residues. Per the germline V gene, CDR1 is DFQATT and CDR2 is SNEGSKA (reference sequence). The CDR3: CSARIPRQGWNQPQHF.

The rearrangement joins TRBV20-1 to TRBJ2-3; TCRdb names TRBD2, which stays unverified in the absence of DNA. Looked up from germline, CDR1 is DFQATT and CDR2 is SNEGSKA (reference sequence). CDR3 length equals 15 residues. This CDR3 reads CSANGRAAGTDTQYF.

The V and J genes are TRBV3-1 and TRBJ1-1. Germline V CDR1 and CDR2: LGHDT, YNNKEL (reference sequence). The CDR3 consists of 11 residues. CDR3 region: CASSLDSEAFF.

The chain recombines TRBV5-1 with TRBJ2-7; there is no DNA to check the TCRdb D call of TRBD1. This CDR3 contains 14 residues. The germline V gene encodes CDR1 SGHRS and CDR2 YFSETQ. CDR3 region: CASSLGDRVYEQYF.

This chain connects TRBV28 to TRBJ2-7; TCRdb's D call of TRBD1 is untestable without DNA. Looked up from germline, CDR1 is MDHEN and CDR2 is SYDVKM. This CDR3 has 15 residues. The chain's CDR3 is CASSWDRAPSYEQYF.

This chain uses TRBV28 with TRBJ1-5. The CDR3 runs to 14 residues. Germline values: CDR1 MDHEN, CDR2 SYDVKM. CDR3: CASSFNSNNQPQYF. The whole variable domain, filled in from reference TRBV28 and TRBJ1-5, reads DVKVTQSSRYLVKRTGEKVFLECVQDMDHENMFWYRQDPGLGLRLIYFSYDVKMKEKGDIPEGYSVSREKKERFSLILESASTNQTSMYLCASSFNSNNQPQYFGDGTRLSIL.

The chain combines TRBV5-6 with TRBJ2-2; the TRBD1 assignment by TCRdb is unverifiable without DNA. In germline, CDR1 is SGHDT, CDR2 YYEEEE. The CDR3 has 16 amino acids. CDR3 in amino acids: CASSSQGGSGTGELFF.

V and J are TRBV11-2 and TRBJ2-7. Germline V lookup: CDR1 SGHAT, CDR2 FQNNGV. This CDR3 has 12 residues. The CDR3 protein is CASSLTKYEQYF.

The genes are TRBV20-1 and TRBJ2-2; no DNA is available, so the TRBD1 call from TCRdb remains unchecked. The CDR3 has 15 residues. CDR1 DFQATT and CDR2 SNEGSKA come from the germline V gene (reference sequence). CDR3 sequence: CSADGQGADTGELFF.

The chain links TRBV20-1 to TRBJ2-1. This CDR3 is 12 amino acids long. The germline V gene has CDR1 DFQATT and CDR2 SNEGSKA (reference sequence). CDR3 sequence: CSARGLHNKQFF.

V usage is TRBV6-4 and J usage is TRBJ2-3; the D gene TCRdb calls, TRBD2, cannot be checked with no DNA. The CDR3 runs to 15 residues. Per the germline V gene, CDR1 is MRHNA and CDR2 is SNTAGT. This chain's CDR3 is CASSDSTSGGDTQYF.

The CDR3 is CSVEPGQGTGELFF. This sequence joins TRBV29-1 and TRBJ2-2; the TCRdb D gene call, TRBD1, has no DNA to confirm it. The germline CDR1 and CDR2 sequences are SQVTM and ANQGSEA. This CDR3 contains 14 residues.

This sequence joins TRBV9 and TRBJ2-3; TCRdb proposes TRBD2, but this gene call is untestable without DNA. This CDR3 spans 15 amino acids. Germline CDR1 SGDLS, CDR2 YYNGEE. This chain's CDR3 is CASSARDPTTDTQYF.

The chain employs TRBV5-1 and TRBJ2-7; no DNA is available, so the TRBD1 call from TCRdb remains unchecked. Germline CDR1 and CDR2: SGHRS and YFSETQ. This CDR3 has 16 residues. Here the CDR3 reads CASSAAGQGYSYEQYF.

The gene calls are TRBV6-2 or TRBV6-3 and TRBJ2-2; TCRdb's D call of TRBD1 is untestable without DNA. Germline V gives CDR1 MNHEY, CDR2 SVGEGT. The CDR3 covers 14 residues. The CDR3 is CASSLQGKAGELFF.

The chain carries TRBV11-1 and TRBJ2-7; the D call from TCRdb, TRBD2, cannot be confirmed without DNA. The CDR3 has 18 residues. Germline-derived CDR1 and CDR2 are SGHAT and FQDESV (reference sequence). The CDR3 spells CASSLGGIGKVLSYEQYF.

This chain links TRBV30 with TRBJ2-7. CDR3 length: 13 amino acids. CDR1 GTSNPN and CDR2 SVGIG come from the germline V gene (reference sequence). CDR3: CAWSVRYHYEQYF.

This sequence joins TRBV18 and TRBJ1-1; TCRdb's D gene call, TRBD1, goes unchecked for lack of DNA. CDR3 length equals 13 residues. Germline V gene lookup returns CDR1 KGHSH and CDR2 LQKENI. The CDR3 loop is CASSRRDLTEAFF.

The gene calls are TRBV7-7 and TRBJ2-1. This CDR3 contains 16 residues. Per germline, CDR1 SSHAT and CDR2 FNYEAQ (reference sequence). CDR3 loop: CASSLRLDSSYNEQFF.

This rearrangement joins TRBV11-2 to TRBJ2-7. CDR3 length: 15 amino acids. Germline CDR1 reads SGHAT; CDR2 reads FQNNGV. This CDR3 reads CASSLGPRGSYEQYF.

J is TRBJ2-3 and V is TRBV25-1; the D call from TCRdb, TRBD1, cannot be confirmed without DNA. CDR3 size: 14 residues. The germline CDR1 and CDR2 sequences are MGHDK and SYGVNS. This CDR3 is CASSRRDSTDTQYF.

The chain carries TRBV5-6 and TRBJ1-4. The CDR3 is 11 residues long. Germline CDR1 SGHDT, CDR2 YYEEEE. The chain's CDR3 is CASSLNEKLFF.

V and J are TRBV20-1 and TRBJ1-5; lacking DNA, the TRBD1 call made by TCRdb goes unchecked. The CDR3 runs to 14 residues. CDR1 and CDR2 from the germline V gene are DFQATT and SNEGSKA (reference sequence). The CDR3 reads CSASNPQGNQPQHF.

This chain joins TRBV5-4 and TRBJ2-1; the TCRdb D gene call, TRBD1, has no DNA to confirm it. The CDR3 covers 15 residues. Germline V lookup: CDR1 SGHNT, CDR2 YYREEE (reference sequence). CDR3: CASSLGLQVYNEQFF.